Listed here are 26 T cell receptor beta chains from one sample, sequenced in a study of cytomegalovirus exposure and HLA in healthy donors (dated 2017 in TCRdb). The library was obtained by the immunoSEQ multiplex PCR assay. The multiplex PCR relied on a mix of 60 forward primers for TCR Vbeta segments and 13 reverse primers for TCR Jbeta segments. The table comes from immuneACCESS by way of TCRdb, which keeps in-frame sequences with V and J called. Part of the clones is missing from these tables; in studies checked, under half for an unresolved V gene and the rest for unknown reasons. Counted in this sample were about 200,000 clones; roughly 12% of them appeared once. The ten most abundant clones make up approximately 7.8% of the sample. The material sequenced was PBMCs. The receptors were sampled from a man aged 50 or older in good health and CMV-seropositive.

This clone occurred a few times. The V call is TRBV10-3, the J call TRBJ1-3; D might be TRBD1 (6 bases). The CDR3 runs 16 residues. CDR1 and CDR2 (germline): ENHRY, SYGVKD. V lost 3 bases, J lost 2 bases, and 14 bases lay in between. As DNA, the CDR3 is TGTGCCATCAGTGATTCTAGGGGGGGTGCTGGAAACACCATATATTTT. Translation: CAISDSRGGAGNTIYF.

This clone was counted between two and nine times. This CDR3 is CASSAGSGGRTDTQYF. DNA for the CDR3: TGTGCCAGCAGCGCAGGTAGCGGGGGCCGCACAGATACGCAGTATTTT. The V call is TRBV5-4, the J call TRBJ2-3, with 9 bases that match TRBD2. The J segment lost 1 base and the V segment lost 4 bases, leaving 7 bases of the junction unmatched. Germline CDR1 SGHNT, CDR2 YYREEE (reference sequence). CDR3 size: 16 residues.

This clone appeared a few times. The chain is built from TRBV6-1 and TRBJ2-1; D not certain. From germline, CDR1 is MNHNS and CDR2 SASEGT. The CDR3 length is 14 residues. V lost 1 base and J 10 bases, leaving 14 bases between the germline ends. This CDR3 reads CASSEVNSAPEQFF. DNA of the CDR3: TGTGCCAGCAGTGAAGTCAACTCCGCCCCGGAGCAGTTCTTC.

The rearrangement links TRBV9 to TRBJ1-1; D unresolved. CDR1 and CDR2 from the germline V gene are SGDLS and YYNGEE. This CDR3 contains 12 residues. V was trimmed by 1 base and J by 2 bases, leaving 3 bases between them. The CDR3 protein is CASSVSNTEAFF. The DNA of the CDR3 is TGTGCCAGCAGCGTATCAAACACTGAAGCTTTCTTT.

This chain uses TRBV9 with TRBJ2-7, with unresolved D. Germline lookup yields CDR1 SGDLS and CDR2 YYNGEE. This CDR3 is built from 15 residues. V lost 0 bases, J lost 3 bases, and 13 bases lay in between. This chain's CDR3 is CASSVATNPDYEQYF. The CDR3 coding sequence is TGTGCCAGCAGCGTAGCCACTAACCCCGACTACGAGCAGTACTTC.

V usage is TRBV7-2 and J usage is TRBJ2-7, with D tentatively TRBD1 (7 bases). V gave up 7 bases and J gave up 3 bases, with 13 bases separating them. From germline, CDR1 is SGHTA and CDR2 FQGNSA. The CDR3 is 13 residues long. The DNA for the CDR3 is TGTGCCAGCACACAGGGGACTTTCTACGAGCAGTACTTC. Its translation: CASTQGTFYEQYF.

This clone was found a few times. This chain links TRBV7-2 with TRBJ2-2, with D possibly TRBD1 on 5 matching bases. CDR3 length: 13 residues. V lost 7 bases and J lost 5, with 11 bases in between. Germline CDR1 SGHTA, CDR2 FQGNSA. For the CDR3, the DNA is TGTGCCAGCAACGACCAGGGTACCGGGGAGCTGTTTTTT. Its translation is CASNDQGTGELFF. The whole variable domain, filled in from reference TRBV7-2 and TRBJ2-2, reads GAGVSQSPSNKVTEKGKDVELRCDPISGHTALYWYRQSLGQGLEFLIYFQGNSAPDKSGLPSDRFSAERTGGSVSTLTIQRTQQEDSAVYLCASNDQGTGELFFGEGSRLTVL.

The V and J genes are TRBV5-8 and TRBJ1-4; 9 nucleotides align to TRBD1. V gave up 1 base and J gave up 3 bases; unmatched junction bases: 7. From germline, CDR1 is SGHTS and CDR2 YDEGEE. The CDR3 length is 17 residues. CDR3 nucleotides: TGTGCCAGCAGCTTGTGGACAGGGGTCCTGGCTAATGAAAAACTGTTTTTT. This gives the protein CASSLWTGVLANEKLFF.

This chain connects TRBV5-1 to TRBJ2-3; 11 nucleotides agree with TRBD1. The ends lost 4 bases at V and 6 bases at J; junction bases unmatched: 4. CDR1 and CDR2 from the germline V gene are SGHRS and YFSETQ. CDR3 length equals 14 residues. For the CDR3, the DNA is TGCGCCAGCAGCCGGGGACAGGGGGAGGATACGCAGTATTTT. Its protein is CASSRGQGEDTQYF.

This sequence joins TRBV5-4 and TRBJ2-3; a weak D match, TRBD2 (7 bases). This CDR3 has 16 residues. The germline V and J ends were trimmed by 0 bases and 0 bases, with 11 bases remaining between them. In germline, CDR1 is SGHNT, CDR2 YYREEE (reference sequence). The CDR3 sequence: CASSLGGGFSTDTQYF. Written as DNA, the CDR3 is TGTGCCAGCAGCTTGGGGGGGGGCTTTAGCACAGATACGCAGTATTTT. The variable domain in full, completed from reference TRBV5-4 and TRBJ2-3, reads ETGVTQSPTHLIKTRGQQVTLRCSSQSGHNTVSWYQQALGQGPQFIFQYYREEENGRGNFPPRFSGLQFPNYSSELNVNALELDDSALYLCASSLGGGFSTDTQYFGPGTRLTVL.

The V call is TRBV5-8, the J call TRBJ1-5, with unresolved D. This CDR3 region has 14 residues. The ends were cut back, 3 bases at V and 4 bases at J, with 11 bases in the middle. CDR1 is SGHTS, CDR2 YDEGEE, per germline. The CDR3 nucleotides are TGTGCCAGCAGCTGGAGCGAGTATAATCAGCCCCAGCATTTT. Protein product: CASSWSEYNQPQHF.

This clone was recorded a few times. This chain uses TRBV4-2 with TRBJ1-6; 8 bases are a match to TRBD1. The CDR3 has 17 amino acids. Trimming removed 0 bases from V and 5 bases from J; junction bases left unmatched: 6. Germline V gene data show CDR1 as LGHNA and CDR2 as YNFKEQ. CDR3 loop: CASSQDRLTGDNSPLHF. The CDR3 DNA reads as TGTGCCAGCAGCCAAGATAGGTTGACAGGGGATAATTCACCCCTCCACTTT.

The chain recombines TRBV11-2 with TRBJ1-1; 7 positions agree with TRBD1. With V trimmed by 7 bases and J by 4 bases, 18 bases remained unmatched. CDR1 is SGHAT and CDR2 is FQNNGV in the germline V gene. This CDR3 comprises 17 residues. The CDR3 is CASTTNRGQAQGTEAFF. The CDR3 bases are TGTGCCAGCACCACGAACCGTGGACAGGCCCAGGGCACTGAAGCTTTCTTT.

Here the CDR3 reads CASSLAADYGYTF. The CDR3 region has the DNA TGTGCCAGCAGCTTAGCGGCGGACTATGGCTACACCTTC. The rearrangement uses TRBV7-8 and TRBJ1-2; no clear D gene. Germline V lookup: CDR1 SGHVS, CDR2 FQNEAQ. V was cut by 0 bases and J by 3 bases, with 5 bases left in between. There are 13 residues in the CDR3.

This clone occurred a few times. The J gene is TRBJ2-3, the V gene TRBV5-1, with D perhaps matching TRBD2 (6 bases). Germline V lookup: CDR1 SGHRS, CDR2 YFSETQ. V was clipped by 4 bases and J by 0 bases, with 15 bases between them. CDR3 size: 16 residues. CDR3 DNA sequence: TGCGCCAGCAGCCCAGTAGGGCGGGGTAGCACAGATACGCAGTATTTT. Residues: CASSPVGRGSTDTQYF.

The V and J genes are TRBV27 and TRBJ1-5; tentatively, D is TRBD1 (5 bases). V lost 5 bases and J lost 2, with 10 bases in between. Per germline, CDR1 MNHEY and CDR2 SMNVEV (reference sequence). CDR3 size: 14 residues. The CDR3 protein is CASSGGAGNQPQHF. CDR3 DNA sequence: TGTGCCAGCAGTGGTGGGGCTGGCAATCAGCCCCAGCATTTT.

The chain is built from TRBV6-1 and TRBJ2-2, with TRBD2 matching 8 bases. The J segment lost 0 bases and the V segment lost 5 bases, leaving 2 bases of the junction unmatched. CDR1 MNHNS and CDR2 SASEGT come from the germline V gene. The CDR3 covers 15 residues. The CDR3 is CASSRTSSNTGELFF. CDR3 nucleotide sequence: TGTGCCAGCAGTCGGACTAGCTCGAACACCGGGGAGCTGTTTTTT.

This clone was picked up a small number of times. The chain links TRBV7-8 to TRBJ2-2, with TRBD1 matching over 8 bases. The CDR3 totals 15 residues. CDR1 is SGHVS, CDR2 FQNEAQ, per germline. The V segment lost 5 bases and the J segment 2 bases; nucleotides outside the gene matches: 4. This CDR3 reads CASSPTGANTGELFF. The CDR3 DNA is TGTGCCAGCAGCCCGACAGGGGCTAACACCGGGGAGCTGTTTTTT.

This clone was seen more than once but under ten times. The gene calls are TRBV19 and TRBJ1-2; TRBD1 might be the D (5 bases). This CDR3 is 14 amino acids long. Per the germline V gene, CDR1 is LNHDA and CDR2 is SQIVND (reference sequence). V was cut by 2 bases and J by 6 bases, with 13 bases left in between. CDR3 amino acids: CASSIRGKGDGYTF. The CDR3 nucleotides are TGTGCCAGTAGTATAAGGGGAAAGGGCGATGGCTACACCTTC.

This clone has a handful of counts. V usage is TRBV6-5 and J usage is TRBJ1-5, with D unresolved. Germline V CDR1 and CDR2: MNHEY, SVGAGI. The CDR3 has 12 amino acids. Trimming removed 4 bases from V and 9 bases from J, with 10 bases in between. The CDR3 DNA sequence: TGTGCCAGCAGTTCCCCCCCGGGGCCCCAGCATTTT. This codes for CASSSPPGPQHF.

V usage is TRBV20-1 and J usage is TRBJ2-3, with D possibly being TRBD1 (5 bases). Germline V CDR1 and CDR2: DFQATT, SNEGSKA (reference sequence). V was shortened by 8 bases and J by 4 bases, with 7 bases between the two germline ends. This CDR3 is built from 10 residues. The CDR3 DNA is TGCAGTATGGGGCCAGATACGCAGTATTTT. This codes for CSMGPDTQYF.

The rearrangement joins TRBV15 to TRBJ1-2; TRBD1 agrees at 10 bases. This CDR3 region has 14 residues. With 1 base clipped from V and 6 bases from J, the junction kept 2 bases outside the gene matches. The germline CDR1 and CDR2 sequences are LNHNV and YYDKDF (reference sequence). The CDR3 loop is CATSRGDRGDGYTF. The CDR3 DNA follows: TGTGCCACCAGCAGAGGGGACAGGGGAGATGGCTACACCTTC.

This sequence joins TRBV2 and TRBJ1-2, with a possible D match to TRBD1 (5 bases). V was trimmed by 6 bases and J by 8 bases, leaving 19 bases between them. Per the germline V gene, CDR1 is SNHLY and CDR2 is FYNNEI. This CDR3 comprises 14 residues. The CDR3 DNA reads TGTGCCAGCAGCGCACGTGGGGCGAGCAGCGGCTACACCTTC. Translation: CASSARGASSGYTF.

This CDR3 reads CASSVGVVGELFF. DNA of the CDR3: TGTGCCAGCAGTGTGGGCGTTGTCGGGGAGCTGTTTTTT. The J gene is TRBJ2-2, the V gene TRBV6-6; D is undetermined. This CDR3 region has 13 residues. The V gene's germline CDR1 is MNHNY and CDR2 SVGAGI (reference sequence). Trimming took off 5 bases at V and 7 bases at J, with 11 bases between the two ends.

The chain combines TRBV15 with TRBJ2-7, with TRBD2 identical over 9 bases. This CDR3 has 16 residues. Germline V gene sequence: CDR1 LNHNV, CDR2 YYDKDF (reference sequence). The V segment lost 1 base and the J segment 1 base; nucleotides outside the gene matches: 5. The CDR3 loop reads CATSRAGRGGSYEQYF. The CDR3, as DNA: TGTGCCACCAGCAGAGCGGGGCGGGGGGGTTCCTACGAGCAGTACTTC. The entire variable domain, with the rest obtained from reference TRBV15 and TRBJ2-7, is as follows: DAMVIQNPRYQVTQFGKPVTLSCSQTLNHNVMYWYQQKSSQAPKLLFHYYDKDFNNEADTPDNFQSRRPNTSFCFLDIRSPGLGDTAMYLCATSRAGRGGSYEQYFGPGTRLTVT.

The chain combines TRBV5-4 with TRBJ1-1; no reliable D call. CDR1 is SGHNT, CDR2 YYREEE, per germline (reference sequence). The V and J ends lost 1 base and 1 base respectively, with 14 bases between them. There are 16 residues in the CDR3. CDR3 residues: CASSLPGRSTNTEAFF. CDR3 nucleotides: TGTGCCAGCAGCTTGCCAGGCCGATCAACGAACACTGAAGCTTTCTTT.